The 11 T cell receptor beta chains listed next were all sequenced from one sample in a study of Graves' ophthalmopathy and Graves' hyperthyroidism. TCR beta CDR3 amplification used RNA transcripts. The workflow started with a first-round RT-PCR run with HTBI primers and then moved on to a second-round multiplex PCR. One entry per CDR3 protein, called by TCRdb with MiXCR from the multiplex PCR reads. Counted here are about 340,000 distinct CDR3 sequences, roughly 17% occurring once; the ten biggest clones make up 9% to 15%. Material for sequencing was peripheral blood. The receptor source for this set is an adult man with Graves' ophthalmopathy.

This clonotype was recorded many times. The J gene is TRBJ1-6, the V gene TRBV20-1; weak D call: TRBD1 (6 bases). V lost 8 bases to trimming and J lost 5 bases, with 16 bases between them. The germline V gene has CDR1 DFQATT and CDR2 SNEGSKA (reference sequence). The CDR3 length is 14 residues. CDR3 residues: CSLPDRNNNSPLHF. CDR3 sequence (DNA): TGCAGTCTACCTGACAGGAACAATAATTCACCCCTCCACTTT.

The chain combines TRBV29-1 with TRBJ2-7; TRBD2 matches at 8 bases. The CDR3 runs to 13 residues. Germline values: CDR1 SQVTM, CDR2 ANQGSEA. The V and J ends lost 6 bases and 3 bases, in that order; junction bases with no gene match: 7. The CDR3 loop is CSVEGGTSYEQYF. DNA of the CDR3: TGCAGCGTGGAGGGCGGGACTAGCTACGAGCAGTACTTC.

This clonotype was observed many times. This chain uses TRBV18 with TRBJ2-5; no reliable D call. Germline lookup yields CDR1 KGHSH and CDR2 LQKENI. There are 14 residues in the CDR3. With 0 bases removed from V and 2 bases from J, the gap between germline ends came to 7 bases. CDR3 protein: CASSPPAEQETQYF. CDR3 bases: TGTGCCAGCTCACCACCGGCGGAACAAGAGACCCAGTACTTC.

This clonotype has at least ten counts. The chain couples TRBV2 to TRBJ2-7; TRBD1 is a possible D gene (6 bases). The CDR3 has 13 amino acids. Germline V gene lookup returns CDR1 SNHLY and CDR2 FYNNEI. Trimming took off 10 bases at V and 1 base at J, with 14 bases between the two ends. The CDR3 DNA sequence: TGTGCCACAGGGGCCGAGCGTTCCTACGAGCAGTACTTC. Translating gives CATGAERSYEQYF.

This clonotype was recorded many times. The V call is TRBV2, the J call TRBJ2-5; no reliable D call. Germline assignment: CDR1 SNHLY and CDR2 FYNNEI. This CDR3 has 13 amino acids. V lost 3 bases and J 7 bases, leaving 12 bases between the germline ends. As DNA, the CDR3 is TGTGCCAGCAGTGAGCCAGTTTTGGGGACCCAGTACTTC. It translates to CASSEPVLGTQYF. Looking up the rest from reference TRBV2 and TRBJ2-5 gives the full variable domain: EPEVTQTPSHQVTQMGQEVILRCVPISNHLYFYWYRQILGQKVEFLVSFYNNEISEKSEIFDDQFSVERPDGSNFTLKIRSTKLEDSAMYFCASSEPVLGTQYFGPGTRLLVL.

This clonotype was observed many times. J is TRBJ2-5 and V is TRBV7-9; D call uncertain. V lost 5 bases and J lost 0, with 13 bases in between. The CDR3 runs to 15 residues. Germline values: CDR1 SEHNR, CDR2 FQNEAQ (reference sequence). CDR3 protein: CASSRPIGDQETQYF. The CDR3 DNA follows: TGTGCCAGCAGCCGACCTATAGGTGACCAAGAGACCCAGTACTTC.

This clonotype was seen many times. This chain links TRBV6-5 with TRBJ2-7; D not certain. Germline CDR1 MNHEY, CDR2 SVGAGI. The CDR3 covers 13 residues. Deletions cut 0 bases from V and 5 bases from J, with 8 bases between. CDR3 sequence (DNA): TGTGCCAGCAGTTACTCGAAAGAGGACGAGCAGTACTTC. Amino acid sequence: CASSYSKEDEQYF.

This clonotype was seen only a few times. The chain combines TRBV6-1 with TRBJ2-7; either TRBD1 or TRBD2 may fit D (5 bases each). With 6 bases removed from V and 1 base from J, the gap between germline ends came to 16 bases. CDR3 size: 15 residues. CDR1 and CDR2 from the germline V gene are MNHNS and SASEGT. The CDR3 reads CASRGTGLPSYEQYF. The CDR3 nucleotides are TGTGCCAGCAGAGGGACCGGGCTACCGTCCTACGAGCAGTACTTC.

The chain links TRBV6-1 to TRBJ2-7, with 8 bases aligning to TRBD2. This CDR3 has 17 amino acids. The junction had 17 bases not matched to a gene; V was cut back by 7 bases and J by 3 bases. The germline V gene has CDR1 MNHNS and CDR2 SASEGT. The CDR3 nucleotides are TGTGCCAGCACTCGAATCAGAGCGGGGGCCGACTACTACGAGCAGTACTTC. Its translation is CASTRIRAGADYYEQYF.

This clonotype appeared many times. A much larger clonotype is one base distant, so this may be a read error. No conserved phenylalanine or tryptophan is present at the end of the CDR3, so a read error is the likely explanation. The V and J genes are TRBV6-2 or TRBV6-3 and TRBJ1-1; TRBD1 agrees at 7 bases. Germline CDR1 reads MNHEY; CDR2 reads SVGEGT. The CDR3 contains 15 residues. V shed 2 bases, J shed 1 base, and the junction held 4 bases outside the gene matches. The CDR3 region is CASSYVGTANTEAFL. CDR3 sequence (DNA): TGTGCCAGCAGTTACGTCGGGACAGCGAACACTGAAGCTTTCCTT.

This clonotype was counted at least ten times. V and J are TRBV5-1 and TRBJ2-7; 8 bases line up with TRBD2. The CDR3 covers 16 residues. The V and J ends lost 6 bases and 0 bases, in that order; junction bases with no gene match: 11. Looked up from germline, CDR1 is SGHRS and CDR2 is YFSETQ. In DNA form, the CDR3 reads TGCGCCAGCACCGGGGGGGGCGCTAGCGGCTCCTACGAGCAGTACTTC. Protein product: CASTGGGASGSYEQYF.